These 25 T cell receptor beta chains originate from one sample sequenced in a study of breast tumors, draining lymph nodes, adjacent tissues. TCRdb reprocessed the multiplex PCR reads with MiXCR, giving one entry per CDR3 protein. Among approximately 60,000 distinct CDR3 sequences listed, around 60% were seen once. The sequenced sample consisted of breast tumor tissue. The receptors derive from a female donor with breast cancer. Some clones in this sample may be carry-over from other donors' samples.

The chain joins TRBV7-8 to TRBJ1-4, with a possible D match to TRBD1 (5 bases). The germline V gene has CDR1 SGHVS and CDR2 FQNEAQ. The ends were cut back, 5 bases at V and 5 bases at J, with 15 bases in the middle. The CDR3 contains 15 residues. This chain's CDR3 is CASSPRAGSNEKLFF. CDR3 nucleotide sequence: TGTGCCAGCAGCCCGAGGGCAGGGAGCAATGAAAAACTGTTTTTT.

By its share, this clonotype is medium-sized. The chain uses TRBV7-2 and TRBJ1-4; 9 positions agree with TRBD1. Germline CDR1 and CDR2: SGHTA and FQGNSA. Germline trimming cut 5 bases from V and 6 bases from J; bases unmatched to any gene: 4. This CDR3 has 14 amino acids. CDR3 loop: CASSPGTGYEKLFF. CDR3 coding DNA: TGTGCCAGCAGCCCAGGGACAGGGTATGAAAAACTGTTTTTT.

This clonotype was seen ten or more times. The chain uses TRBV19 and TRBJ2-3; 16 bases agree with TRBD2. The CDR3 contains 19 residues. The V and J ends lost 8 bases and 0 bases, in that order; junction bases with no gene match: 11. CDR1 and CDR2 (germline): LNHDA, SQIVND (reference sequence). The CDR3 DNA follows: TGTGCCAGTCCTCAGGGACTAGCGGGGGGGGCTCCTAGCACAGATACGCAGTATTTT. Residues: CASPQGLAGGAPSTDTQYF.

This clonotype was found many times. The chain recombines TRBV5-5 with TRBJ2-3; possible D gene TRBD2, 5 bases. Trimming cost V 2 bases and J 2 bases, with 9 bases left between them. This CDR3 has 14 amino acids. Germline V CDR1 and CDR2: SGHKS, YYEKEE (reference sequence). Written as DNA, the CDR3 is TGTGCCAGCAGCTTCGGGGTTAACACAGATACGCAGTATTTT. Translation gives CASSFGVNTDTQYF.

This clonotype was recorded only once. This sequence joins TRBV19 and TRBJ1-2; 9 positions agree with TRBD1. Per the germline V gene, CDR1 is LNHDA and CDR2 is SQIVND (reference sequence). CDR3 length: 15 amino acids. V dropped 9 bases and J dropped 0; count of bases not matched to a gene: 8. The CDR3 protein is CASRTGVEANYGYTF. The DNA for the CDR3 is TGTGCCAGCCGGACAGGGGTGGAAGCTAACTATGGCTACACCTTC.

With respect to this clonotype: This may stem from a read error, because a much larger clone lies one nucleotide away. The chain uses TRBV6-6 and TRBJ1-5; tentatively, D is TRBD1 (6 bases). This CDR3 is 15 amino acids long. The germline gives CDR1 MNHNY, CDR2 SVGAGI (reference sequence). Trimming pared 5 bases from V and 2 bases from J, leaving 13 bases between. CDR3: CASSPPRGGNQPQHF. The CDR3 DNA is TGTGCCAGCAGTCCACCCAGGGGAGGCAATCAGCCCCAGCATTTT.

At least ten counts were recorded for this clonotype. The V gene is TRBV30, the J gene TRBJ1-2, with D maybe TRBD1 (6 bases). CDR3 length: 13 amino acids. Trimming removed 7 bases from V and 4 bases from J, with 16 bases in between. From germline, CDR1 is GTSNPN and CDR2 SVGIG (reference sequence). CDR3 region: CAFEGGVSYGYTF. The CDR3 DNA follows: TGTGCCTTCGAGGGGGGGGTGAGCTATGGCTACACCTTC.

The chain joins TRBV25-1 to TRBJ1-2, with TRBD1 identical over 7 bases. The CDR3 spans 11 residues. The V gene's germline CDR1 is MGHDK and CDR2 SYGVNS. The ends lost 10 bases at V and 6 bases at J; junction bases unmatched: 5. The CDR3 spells CATPRGDGYTF. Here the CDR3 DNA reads TGTGCCACCCCCAGGGGGGATGGCTACACCTTC.

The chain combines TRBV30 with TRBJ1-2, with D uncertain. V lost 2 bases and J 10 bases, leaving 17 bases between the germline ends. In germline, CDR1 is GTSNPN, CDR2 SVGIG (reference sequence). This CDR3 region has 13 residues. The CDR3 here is CAWSWAGEGSYTF. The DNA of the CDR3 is TGTGCCTGGAGTTGGGCCGGGGAGGGATCCTACACCTTC.

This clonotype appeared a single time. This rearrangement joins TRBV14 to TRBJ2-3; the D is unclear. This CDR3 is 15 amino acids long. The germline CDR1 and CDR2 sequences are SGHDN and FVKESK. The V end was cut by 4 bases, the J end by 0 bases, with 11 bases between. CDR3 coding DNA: TGTGCCAGCAGCCCCCTCGGCGTTAGCACAGATACGCAGTATTTT. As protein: CASSPLGVSTDTQYF.

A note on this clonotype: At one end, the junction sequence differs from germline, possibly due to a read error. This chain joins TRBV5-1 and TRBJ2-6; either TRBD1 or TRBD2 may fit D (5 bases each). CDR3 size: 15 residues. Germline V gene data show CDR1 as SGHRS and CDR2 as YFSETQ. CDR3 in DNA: TGTGCCAGCAGCTTAGGGGTTAGAGGGGCCAACGTCCTGGCTTTC. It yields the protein CASSLGVRGANVLAF.

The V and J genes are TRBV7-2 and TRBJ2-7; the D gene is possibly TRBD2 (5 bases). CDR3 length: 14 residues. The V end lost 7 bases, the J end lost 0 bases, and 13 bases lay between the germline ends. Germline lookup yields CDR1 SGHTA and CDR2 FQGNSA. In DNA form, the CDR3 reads TGTGCCAGCAACCACTACGGGATCTCCTACGAGCAGTACTTC. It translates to CASNHYGISYEQYF.

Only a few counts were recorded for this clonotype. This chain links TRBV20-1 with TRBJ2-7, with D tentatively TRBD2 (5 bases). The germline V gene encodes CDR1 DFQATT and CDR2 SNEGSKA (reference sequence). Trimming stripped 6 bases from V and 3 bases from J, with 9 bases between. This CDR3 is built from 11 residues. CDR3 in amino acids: CSAGKDYEQYF. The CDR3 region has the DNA TGCAGTGCCGGGAAGGACTACGAGCAGTACTTC.

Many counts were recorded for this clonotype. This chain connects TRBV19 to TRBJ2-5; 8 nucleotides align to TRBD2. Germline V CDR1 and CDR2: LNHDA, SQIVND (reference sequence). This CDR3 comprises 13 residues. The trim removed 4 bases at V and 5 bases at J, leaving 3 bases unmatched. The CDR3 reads CASSTAGEETQYF. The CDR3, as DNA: TGTGCCAGTAGTACAGCGGGGGAGGAGACCCAGTACTTC.

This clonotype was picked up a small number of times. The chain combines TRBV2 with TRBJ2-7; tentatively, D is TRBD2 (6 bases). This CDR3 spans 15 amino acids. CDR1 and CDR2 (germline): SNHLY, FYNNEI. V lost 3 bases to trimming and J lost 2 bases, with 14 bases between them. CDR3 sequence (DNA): TGTGCCAGCAGTGATCGCCCGGGAGCCGCCTACGAGCAGTACTTC. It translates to CASSDRPGAAYEQYF.

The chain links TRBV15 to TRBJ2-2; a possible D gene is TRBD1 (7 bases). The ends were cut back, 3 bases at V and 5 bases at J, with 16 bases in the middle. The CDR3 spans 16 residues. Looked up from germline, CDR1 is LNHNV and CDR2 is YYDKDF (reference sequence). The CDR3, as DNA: TGTGCCACCAGCAGTCCAGGGGGGTTAGGAACCGGGGAGCTGTTTTTT. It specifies CATSSPGGLGTGELFF.

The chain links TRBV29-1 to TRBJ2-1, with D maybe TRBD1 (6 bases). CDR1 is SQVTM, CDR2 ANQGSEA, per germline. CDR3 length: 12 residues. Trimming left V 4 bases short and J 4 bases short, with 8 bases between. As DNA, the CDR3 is TGCAGCGTTGTTGGACAGTACAATGAGCAGTTCTTC. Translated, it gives CSVVGQYNEQFF.

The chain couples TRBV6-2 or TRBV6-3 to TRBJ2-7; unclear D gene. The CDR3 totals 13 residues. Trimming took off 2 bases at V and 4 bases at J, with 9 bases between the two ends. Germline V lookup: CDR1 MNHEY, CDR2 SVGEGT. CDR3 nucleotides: TGTGCCAGCAGTTACAGGGAACGTTACGAGCAGTACTTC. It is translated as CASSYRERYEQYF.

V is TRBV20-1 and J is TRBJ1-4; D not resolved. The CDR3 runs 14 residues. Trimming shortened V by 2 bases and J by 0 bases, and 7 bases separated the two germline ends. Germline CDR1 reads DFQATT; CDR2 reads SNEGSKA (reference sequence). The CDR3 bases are TGCAGTGCTAGATTGGTGGCAACTAATGAAAAACTGTTTTTT. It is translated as CSARLVATNEKLFF.

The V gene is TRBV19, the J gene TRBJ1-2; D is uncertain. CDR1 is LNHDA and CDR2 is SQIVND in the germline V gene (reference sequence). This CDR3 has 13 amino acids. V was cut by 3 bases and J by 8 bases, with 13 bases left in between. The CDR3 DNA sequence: TGTGCCAGTAGTATCCGAGAATTGGGGGGCTACACCTTC. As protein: CASSIRELGGYTF.

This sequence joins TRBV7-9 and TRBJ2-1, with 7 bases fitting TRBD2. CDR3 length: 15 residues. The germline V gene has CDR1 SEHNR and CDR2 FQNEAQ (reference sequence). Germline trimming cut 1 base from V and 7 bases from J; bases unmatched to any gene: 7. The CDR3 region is CASSLVAGEGNEQFF. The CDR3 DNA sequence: TGTGCCAGCAGCTTAGTTGCGGGAGAGGGGAATGAGCAGTTCTTC.

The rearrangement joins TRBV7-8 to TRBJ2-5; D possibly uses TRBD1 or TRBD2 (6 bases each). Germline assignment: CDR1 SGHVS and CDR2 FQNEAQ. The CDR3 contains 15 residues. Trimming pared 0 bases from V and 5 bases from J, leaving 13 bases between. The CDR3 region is CASSLAGGRGETQYF. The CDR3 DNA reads TGTGCCAGCAGCTTAGCAGGGGGGCGCGGGGAGACCCAGTACTTC.

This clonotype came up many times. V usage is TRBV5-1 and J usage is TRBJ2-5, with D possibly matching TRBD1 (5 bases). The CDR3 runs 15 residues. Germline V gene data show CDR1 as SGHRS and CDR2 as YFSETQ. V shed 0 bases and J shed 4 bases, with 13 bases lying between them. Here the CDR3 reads CASSLEAGRGETQYF. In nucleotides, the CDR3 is TGCGCCAGCAGCTTGGAGGCAGGGCGAGGAGAGACCCAGTACTTC.

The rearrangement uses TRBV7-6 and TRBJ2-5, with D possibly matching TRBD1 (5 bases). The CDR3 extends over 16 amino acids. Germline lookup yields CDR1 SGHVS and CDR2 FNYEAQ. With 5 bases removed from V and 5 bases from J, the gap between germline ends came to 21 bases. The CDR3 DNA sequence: TGTGCCAGCAGCCACGGGCCGCAGGGAAGCCTGGAGACCCAGTACTTC. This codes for CASSHGPQGSLETQYF.

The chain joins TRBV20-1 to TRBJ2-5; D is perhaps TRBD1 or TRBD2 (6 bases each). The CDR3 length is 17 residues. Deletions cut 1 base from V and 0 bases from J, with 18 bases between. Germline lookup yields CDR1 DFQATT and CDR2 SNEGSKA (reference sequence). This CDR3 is CSARAEGRDKYQETQYF. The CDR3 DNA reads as TGCAGTGCTAGAGCGGAGGGGCGGGACAAATACCAAGAGACCCAGTACTTC.